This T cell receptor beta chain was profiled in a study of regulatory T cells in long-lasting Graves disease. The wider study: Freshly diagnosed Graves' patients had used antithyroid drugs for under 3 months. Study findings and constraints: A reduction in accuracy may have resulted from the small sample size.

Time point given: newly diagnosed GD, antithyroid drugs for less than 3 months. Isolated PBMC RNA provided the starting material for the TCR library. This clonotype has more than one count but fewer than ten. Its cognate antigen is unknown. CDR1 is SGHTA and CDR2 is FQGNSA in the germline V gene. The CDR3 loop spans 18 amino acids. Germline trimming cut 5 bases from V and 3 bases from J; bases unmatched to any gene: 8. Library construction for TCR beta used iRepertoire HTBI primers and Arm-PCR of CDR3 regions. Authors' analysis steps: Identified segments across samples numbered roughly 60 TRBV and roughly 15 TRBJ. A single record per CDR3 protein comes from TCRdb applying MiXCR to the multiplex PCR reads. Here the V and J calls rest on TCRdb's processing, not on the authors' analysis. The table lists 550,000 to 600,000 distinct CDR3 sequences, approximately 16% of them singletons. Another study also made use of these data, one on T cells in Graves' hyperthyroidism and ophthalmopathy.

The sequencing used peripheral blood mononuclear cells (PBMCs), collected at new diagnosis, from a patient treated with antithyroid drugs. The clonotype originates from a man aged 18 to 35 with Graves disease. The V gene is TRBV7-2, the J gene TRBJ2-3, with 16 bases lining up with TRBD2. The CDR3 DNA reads TGTGCCAGCAGCGGACGGGGGACTAGCGGGAGGGGTACAGATACGCAGTATTTT. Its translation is CASSGRGTSGRGTDTQYF. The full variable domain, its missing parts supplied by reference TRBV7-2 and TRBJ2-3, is GAGVSQSPSNKVTEKGKDVELRCDPISGHTALYWYRQSLGQGLEFLIYFQGNSAPDKSGLPSDRFSAERTGGSVSTLTIQRTQQEDSAVYLCASSGRGTSGRGTDTQYFGPGTRLTVL.